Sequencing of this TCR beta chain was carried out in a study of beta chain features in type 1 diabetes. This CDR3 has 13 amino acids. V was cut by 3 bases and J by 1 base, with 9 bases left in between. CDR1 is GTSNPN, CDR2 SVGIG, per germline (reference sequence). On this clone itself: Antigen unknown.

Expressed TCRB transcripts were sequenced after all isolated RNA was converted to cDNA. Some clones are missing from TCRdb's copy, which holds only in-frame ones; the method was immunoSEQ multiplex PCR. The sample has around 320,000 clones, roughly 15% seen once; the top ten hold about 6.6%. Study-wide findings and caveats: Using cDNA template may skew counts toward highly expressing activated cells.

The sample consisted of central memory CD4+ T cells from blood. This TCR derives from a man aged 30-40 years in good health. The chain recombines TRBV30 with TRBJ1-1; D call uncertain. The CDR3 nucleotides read TGTGCCTGGAGGTGGGGTCCGAACACTGAAGCTTTCTTT. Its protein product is CAWRWGPNTEAFF.